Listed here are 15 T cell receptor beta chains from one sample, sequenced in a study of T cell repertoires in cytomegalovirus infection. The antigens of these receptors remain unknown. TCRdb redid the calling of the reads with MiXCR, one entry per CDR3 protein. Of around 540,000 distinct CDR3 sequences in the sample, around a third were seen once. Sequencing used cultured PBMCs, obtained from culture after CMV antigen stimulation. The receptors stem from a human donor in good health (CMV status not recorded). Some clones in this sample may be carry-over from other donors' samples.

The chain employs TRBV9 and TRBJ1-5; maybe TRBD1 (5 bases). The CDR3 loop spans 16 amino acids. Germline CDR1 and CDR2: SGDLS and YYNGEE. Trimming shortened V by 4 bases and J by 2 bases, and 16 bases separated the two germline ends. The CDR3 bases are TGTGCCAGCAGCTCTGGGACCCATGGGGGCAATCAGCCCCAGCATTTT. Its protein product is CASSSGTHGGNQPQHF.

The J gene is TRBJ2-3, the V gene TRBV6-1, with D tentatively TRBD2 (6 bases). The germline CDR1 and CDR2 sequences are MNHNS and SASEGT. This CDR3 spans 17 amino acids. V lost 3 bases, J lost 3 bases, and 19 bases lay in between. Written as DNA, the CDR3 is TGTGCCAGCAGTGAGCCGACTAGTCGGGAGTTGACAGATACGCAGTATTTT. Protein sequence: CASSEPTSRELTDTQYF.

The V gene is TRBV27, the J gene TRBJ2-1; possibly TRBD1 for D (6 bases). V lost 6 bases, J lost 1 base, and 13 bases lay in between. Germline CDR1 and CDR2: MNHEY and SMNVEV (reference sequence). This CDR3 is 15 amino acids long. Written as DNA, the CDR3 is TGTGCCAGCAGATCAGGGGCCGGGTCCTACAATGAGCAGTTCTTC. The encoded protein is CASRSGAGSYNEQFF.

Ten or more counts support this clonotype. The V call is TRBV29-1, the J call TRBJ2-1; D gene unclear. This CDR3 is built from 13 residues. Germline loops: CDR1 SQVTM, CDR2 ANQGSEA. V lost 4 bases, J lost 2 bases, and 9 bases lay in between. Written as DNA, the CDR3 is TGCAGCGTTGCCGGGCCAGCCTACAATGAGCAGTTCTTC. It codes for CSVAGPAYNEQFF.

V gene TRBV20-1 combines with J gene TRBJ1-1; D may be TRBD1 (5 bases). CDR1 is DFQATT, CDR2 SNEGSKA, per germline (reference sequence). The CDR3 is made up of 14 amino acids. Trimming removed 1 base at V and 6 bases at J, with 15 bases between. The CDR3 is CSARGFWGKPEAFF. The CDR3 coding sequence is TGCAGTGCTAGAGGTTTTTGGGGGAAGCCTGAAGCTTTCTTT.

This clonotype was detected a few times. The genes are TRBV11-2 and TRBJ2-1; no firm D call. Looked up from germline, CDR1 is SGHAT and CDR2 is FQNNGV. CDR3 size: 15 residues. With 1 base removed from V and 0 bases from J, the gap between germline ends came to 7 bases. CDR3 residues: CASSLVSNSYNEQFF. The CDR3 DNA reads TGTGCCAGCAGCTTAGTGAGTAACTCCTACAATGAGCAGTTCTTC.

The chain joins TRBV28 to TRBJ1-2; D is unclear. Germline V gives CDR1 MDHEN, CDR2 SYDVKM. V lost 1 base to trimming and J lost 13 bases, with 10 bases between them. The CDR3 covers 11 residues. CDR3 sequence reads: CASSLFRSSTF. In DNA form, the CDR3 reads TGTGCCAGCAGTTTATTTCGTTCTTCCACCTTC.

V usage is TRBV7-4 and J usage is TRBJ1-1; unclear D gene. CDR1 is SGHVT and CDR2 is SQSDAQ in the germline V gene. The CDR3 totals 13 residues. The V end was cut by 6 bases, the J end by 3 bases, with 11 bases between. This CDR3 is CASSLMEDTEAFF. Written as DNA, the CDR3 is TGTGCCAGCAGTTTAATGGAGGACACTGAAGCTTTCTTT.

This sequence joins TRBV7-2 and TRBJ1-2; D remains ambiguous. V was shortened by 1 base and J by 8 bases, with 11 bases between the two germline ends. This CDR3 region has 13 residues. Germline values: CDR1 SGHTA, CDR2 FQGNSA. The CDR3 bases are TGTGCCAGCAGCTTAGGGAGACAATCCGGCTACACCTTC. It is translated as CASSLGRQSGYTF.

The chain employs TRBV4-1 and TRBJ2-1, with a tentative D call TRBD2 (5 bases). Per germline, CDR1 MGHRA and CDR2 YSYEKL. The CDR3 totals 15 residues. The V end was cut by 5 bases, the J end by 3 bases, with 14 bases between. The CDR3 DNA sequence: TGCGCCAGCAGCACTGGAGAGGGCCGCTACAATGAGCAGTTCTTC. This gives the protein CASSTGEGRYNEQFF.

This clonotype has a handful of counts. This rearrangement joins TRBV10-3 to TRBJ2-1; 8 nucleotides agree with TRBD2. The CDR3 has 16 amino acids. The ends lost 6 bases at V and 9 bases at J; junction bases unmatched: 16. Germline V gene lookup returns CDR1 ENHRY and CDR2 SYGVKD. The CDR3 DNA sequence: TGTGCCATCAGAGAAAGCGGGAGAGGTGTCGGGGGTGAGCAGTTCTTC. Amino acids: CAIRESGRGVGGEQFF.

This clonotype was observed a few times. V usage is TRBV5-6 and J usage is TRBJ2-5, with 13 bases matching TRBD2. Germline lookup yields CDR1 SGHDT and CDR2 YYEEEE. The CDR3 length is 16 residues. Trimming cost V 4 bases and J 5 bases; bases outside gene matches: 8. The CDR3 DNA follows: TGTGCCAGCAGCGTCGGACTAGCGGGAGTTGATGAGACCCAGTACTTC. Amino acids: CASSVGLAGVDETQYF.

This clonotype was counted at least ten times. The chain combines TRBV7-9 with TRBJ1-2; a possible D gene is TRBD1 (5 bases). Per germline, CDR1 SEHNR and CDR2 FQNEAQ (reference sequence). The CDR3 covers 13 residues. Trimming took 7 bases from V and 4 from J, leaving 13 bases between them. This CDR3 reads CASTAGGGYGYTF. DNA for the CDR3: TGTGCCAGCACCGCCGGGGGTGGCTATGGCTACACCTTC.

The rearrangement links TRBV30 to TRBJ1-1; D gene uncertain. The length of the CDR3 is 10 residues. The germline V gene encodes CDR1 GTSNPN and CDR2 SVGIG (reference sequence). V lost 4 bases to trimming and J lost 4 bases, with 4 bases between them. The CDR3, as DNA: TGTGCCTGGAAGGCCACTGAAGCTTTCTTT. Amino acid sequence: CAWKATEAFF.

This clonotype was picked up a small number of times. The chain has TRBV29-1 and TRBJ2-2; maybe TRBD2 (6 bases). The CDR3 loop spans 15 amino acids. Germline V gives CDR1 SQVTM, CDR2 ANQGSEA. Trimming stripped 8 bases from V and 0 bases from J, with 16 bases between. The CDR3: CSTGGAAANTGELFF. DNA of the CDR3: TGCAGCACCGGGGGAGCGGCTGCGAACACCGGGGAGCTGTTTTTT.